This T cell receptor beta chain was sequenced for a study of blood T cell repertoires in COVID-19. As for the study in general: From the United States, Italy and Spain came samples of acute and convalescent COVID-19. Nucleic acid was either cDNA or gDNA, and it came from T cells, B-cell-depleted T cells, or PBMCs.

V was clipped by 3 bases and J by 3 bases, with 9 bases between them. CDR3 size: 13 residues. Germline CDR1 MDHEN, CDR2 SYDVKM. Original methodology: Amplification of reference gene primers was used by the study to estimate nucleated cell counts. Sequencing was performed with immunoSEQ multiplex PCR; in TCRdb, only in-frame clones are kept and a portion is missing. That table gives V, J and clone size, and the DNA gave D and trimming. The sample has 60,000 to 90,000 clones; 70% to 75% are singletons. Only one count was recorded for this clone. Sequencing was performed on peripheral blood. The V gene is TRBV28, the J gene TRBJ2-7; D possibly corresponds to TRBD1 (5 bases). The receptor comes from a man in his 60s with acute or convalescent COVID-19. The CDR3 DNA is TGTGCCAGCAGTTTTATAGGGGTCTACGAGCAGTACTTC. Encoded protein: CASSFIGVYEQYF.